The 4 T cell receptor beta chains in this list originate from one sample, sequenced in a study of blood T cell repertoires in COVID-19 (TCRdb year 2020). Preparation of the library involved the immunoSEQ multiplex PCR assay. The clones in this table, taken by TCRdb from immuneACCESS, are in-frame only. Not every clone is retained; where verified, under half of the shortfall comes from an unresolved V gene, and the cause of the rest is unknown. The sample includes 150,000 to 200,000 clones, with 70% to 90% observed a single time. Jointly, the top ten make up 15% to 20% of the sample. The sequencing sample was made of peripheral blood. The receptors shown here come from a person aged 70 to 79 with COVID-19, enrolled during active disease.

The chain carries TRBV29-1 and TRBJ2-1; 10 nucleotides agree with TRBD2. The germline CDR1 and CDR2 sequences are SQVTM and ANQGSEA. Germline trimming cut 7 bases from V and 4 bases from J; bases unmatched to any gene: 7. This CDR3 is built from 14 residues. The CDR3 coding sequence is TGCAGCGGGGACCTAGCGGGAGTTTACAATGAGCAGTTCTTC. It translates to CSGDLAGVYNEQFF.

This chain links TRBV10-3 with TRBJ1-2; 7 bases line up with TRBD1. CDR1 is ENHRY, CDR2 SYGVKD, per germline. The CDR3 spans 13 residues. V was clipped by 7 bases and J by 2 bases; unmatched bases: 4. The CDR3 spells CAIKEGANYGYTF. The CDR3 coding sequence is TGTGCCATCAAGGAGGGGGCGAACTATGGCTACACCTTC.

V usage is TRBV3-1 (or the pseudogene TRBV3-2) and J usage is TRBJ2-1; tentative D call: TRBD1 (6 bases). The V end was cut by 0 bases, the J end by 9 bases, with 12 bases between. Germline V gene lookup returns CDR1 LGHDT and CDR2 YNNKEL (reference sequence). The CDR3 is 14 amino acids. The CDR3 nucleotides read TGTGCCAGCAGCCAAGATCCCTGGGGGCGTGAGCAGTTCTTC. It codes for CASSQDPWGREQFF.

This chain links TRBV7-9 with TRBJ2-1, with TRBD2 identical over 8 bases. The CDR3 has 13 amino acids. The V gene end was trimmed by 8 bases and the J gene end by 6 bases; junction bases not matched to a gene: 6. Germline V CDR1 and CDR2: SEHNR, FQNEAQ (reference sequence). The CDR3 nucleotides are TGTGCCAGCGTTAGCGGGACCTTCAATGAGCAGTTCTTC. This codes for CASVSGTFNEQFF.